This TCR beta chain was documented in a study of shared clonotypes between healthy human individuals. The CDR3 runs to 16 residues. The V and J ends lost 3 bases and 4 bases respectively, with 15 bases between them. Germline CDR1 reads KGHSH; CDR2 reads LQKENI. Per the original methods: Junction-only immunoSEQ data arrived without quality scores, meaning filtering differed. Sequencing was performed with immunoSEQ multiplex PCR; in TCRdb, only in-frame clones are kept and a portion is missing. The V and J calls and clone size were taken over from that table, and D and trimming were inferred from the DNA. The table has roughly 1,100,000 clones, approximately 68% seen once; the top ten hold roughly 1.5%.

J is TRBJ2-2 and V is TRBV18, with D possibly being TRBD1 (5 bases). This sequence was found in a man younger than 35 in good health. The sequencing input was memory CD4+ T cells sorted from blood. Subset given: CD45RA-negative fraction. The CDR3 loop is CASSPPGREGTGELFF. CDR3 in DNA: TGTGCCAGCTCACCCCCGGGCAGGGAAGGCACCGGGGAGCTGTTTTTT.